This T cell receptor beta chain was recovered during a study of long-term antiretroviral therapy in people with HIV. At the level of the study: By about a decade, the earliest samples predate the 2015 immediate-ART recommendation. Study conclusions and caveats: The range of CDR3 lengths in HIV repertoires proved narrower than that found in controls.

With survey level as its setting, the immunoSEQ assay was v3.0. Some clones are missing from TCRdb's copy, which holds only in-frame ones; the method was immunoSEQ multiplex PCR. This table has about 39,000 clones, 75% to 90% appearing once. This CDR3 spans 18 amino acids. Germline assignment: CDR1 WSHSY and CDR2 SAAADI. With V trimmed by 6 bases and J by 6 bases, 17 bases remained unmatched. On this clone: Its antigen is still unknown.

This sample comprised unsorted PBMCs, obtained 3.1 years after starting antiretroviral therapy. The rearrangement joins TRBV10-2 to TRBJ1-6, with 7 bases lining up with TRBD1. The sequence came from a woman in her fifties or sixties with HIV. DNA for the CDR3: TGCGCCAGCAGCCGAGTCGGGACCTTGGACAGGAGTAATTCACCCCTCCACTTT. Translating it yields CASSRVGTLDRSNSPLHF.